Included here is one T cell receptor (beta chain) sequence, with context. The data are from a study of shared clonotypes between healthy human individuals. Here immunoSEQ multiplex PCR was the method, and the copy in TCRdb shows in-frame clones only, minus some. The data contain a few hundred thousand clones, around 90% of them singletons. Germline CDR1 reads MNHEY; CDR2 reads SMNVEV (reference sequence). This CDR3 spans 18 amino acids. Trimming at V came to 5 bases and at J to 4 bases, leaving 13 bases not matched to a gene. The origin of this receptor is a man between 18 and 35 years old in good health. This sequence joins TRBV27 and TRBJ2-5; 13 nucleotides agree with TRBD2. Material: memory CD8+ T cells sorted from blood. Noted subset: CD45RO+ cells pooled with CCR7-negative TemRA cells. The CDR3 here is CASSDLGTSGIIRETQYF. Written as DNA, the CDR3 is TGTGCCAGCAGTGACCTCGGGACTAGCGGGATAATCAGAGAGACCCAGTACTTC.